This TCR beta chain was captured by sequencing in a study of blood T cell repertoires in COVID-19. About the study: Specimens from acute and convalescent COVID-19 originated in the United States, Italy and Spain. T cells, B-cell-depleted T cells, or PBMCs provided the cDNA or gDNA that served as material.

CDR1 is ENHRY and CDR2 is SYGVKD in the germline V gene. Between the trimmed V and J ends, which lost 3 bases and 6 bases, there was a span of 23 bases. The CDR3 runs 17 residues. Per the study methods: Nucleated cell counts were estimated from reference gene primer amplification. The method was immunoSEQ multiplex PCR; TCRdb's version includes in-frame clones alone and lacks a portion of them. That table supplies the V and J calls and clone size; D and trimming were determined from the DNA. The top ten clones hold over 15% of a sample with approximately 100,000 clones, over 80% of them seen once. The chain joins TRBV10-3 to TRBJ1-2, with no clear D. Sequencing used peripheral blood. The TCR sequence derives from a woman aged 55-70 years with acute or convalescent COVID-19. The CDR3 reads CAISEGYVLQVEHGYTF. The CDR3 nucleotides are TGTGCCATCAGTGAAGGTTACGTCCTGCAGGTAGAACATGGCTACACCTTC.